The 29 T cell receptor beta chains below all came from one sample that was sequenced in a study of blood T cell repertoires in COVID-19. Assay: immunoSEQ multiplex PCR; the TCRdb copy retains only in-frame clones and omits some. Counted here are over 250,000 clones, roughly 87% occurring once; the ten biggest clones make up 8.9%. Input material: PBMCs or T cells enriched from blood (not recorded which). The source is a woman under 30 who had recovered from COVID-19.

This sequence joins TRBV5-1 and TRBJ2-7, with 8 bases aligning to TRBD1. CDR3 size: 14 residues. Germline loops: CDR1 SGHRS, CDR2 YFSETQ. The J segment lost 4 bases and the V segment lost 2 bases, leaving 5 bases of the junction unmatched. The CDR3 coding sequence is TGCGCCAGCAGCTTAGGGACAGGAGAATACGAGCAGTACTTC. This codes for CASSLGTGEYEQYF.

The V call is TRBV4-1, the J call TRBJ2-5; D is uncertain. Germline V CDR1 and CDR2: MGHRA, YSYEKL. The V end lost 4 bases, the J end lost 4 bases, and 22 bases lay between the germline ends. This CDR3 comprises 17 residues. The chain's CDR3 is CASSPQRDGSLRETQYF. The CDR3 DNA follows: TGCGCCAGCAGCCCACAAAGAGACGGGTCCCTTCGAGAGACCCAGTACTTC.

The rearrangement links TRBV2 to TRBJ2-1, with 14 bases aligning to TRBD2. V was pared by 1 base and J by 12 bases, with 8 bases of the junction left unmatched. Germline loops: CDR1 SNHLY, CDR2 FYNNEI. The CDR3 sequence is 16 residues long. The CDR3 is CASSEEGTSGGTGQFF. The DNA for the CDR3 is TGTGCCAGCAGTGAAGAAGGGACTAGCGGGGGTACCGGGCAGTTCTTC.

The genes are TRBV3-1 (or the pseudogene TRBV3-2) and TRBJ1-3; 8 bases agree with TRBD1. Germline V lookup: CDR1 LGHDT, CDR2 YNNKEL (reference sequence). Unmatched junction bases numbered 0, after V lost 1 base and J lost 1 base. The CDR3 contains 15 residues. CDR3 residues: CASSQGTGSGNTIYF. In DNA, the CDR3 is TGTGCCAGCAGCCAAGGGACAGGGTCTGGAAACACCATATATTTT.

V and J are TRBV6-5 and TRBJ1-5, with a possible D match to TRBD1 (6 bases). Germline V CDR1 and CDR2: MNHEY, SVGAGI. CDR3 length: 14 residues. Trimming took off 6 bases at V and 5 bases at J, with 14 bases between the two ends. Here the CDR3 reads CASSLQGPDQPQHF. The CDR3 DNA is TGTGCCAGCAGCCTACAGGGTCCGGATCAGCCCCAGCATTTT.

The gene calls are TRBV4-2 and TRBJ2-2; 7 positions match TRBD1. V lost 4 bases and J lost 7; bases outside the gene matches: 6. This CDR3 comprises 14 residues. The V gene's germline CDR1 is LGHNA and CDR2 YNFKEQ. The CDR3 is CASSPTGQGGELFF. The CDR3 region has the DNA TGTGCCAGCAGCCCGACAGGGCAAGGCGGGGAGCTGTTTTTT.

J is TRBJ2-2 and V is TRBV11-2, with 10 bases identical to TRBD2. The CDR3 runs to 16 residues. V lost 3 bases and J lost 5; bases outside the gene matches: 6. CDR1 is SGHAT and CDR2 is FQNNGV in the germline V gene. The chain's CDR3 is CASSFPSGSVTGELFF. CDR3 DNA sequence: TGTGCCAGCAGCTTTCCTAGCGGGAGTGTTACCGGGGAGCTGTTTTTT.

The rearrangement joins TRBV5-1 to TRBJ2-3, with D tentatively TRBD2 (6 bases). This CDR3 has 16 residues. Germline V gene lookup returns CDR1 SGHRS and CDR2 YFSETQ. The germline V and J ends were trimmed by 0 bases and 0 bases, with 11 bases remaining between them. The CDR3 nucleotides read TGCGCCAGCAGCTTGGCCCTTCGGGGGAGCACAGATACGCAGTATTTT. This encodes CASSLALRGSTDTQYF.

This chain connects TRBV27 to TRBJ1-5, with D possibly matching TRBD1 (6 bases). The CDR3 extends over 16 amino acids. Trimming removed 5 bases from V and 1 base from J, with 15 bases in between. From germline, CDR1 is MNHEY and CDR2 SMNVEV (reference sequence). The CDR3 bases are TGTGCCAGCAGTCCCTCGACAGGAGAAAGCAATCAGCCCCAGCATTTT. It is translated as CASSPSTGESNQPQHF.

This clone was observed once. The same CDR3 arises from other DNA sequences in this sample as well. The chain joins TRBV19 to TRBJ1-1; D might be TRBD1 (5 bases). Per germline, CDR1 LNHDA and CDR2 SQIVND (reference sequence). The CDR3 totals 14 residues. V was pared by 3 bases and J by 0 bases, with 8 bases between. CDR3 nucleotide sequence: TGTGCCAGTAGTATCCAGGGTTTGAACACTGAAGCTTTCTTT. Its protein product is CASSIQGLNTEAFF.

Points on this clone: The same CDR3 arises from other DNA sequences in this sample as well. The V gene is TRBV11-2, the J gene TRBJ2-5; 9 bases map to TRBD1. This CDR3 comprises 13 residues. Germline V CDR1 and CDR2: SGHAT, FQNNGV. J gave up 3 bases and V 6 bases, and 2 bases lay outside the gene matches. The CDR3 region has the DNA TGTGCCAGCAGTCGGGACAGGGAAGAGACCCAGTACTTC. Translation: CASSRDREETQYF.

The DNA of the CDR3 is TGCAGCGCCACTGTGTGGTCGACTAGACCAGATGAGCAGTTCTTC. Protein product: CSATVWSTRPDEQFF. The chain combines TRBV29-1 with TRBJ2-1; weak D call: TRBD2 (6 bases). There are 15 residues in the CDR3. Per the germline V gene, CDR1 is SQVTM and CDR2 is ANQGSEA. V lost 7 bases to trimming and J lost 8 bases, with 24 bases between them.

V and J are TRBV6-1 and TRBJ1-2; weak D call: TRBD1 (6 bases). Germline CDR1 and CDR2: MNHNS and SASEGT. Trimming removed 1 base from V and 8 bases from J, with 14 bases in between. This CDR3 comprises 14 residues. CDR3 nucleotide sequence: TGTGCCAGCAGTGAAGTGTGGGGGCCAGAAGGCTACACCTTC. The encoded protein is CASSEVWGPEGYTF.

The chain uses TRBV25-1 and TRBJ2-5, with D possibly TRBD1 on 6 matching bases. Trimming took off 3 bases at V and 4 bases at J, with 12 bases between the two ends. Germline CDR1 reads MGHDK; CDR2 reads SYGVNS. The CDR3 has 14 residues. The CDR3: CASSDDQGRETQYF. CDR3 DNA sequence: TGTGCCAGCAGTGATGATCAGGGGCGAGAGACCCAGTACTTC.

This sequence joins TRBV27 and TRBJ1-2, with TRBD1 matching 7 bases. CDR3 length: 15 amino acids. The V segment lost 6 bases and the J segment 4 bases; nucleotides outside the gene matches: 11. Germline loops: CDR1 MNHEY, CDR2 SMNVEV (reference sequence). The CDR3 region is CASSTRQGRSYGYTF. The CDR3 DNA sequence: TGTGCCAGCAGCACGAGACAGGGTAGGAGCTATGGCTACACCTTC.

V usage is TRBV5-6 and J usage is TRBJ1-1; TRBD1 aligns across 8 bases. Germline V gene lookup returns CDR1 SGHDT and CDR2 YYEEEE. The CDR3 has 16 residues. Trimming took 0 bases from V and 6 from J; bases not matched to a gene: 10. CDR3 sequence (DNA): TGTGCCAGCAGCTTGGGGACAGGGAGATCTTCAGCTGAAGCTTTCTTT. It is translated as CASSLGTGRSSAEAFF.

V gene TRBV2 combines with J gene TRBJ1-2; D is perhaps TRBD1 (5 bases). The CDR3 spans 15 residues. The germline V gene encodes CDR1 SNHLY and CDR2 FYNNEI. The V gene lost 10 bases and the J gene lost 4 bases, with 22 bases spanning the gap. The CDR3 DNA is TGTGCCACCCCAAGCAGGGCCGGTCTAGGCTATGGCTACACCTTC. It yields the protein CATPSRAGLGYGYTF.

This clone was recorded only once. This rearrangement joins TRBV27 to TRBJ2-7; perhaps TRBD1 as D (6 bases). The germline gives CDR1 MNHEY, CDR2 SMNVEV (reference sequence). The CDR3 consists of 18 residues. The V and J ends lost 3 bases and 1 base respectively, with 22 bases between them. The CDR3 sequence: CASSFSTPGTSISYEQYF. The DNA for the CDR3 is TGTGCCAGCAGTTTCTCGACTCCAGGGACATCAATTTCCTACGAGCAGTACTTC.

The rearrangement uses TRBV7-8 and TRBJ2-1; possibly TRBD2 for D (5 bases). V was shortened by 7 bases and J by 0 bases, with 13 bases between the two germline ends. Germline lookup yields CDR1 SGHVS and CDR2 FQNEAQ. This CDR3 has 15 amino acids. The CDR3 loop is CASTPQGSSYNEQFF. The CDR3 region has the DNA TGTGCCAGCACCCCCCAAGGGAGCTCCTACAATGAGCAGTTCTTC.

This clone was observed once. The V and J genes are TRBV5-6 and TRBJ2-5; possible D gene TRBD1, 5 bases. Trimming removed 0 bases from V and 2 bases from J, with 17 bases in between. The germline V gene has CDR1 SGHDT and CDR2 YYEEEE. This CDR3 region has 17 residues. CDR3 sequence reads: CASSLGAGSDIQETQYF. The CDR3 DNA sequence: TGTGCCAGCAGCTTGGGGGCAGGGTCAGACATACAAGAGACCCAGTACTTC.

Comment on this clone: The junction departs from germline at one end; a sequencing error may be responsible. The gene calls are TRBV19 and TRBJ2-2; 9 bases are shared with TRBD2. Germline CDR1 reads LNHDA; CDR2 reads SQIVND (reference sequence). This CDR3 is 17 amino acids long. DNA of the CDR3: TGTGCCAGTACTATAGCGGGAGCCACCAGGTACACCGGGGAGCTGTTTTTT. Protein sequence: CASTIAGATRYTGELFF.

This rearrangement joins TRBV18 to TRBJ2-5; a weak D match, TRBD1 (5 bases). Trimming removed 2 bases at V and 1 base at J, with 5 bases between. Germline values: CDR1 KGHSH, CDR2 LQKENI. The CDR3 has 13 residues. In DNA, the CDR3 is TGTGCCAGCTCACCAGACAGCCAAGAGACCCAGTACTTC. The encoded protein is CASSPDSQETQYF.

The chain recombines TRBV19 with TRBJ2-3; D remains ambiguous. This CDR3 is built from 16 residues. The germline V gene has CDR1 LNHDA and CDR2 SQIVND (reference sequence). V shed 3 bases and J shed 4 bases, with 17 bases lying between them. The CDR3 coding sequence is TGTGCCAGTAGTATTGGTCCTAGAGGCGGAGCAGATACGCAGTATTTT. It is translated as CASSIGPRGGADTQYF.

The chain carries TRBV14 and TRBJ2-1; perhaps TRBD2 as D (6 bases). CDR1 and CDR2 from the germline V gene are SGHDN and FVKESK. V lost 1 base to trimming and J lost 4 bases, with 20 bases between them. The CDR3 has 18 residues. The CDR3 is CASSQGLGGISGYNEQFF. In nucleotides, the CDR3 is TGTGCCAGCAGCCAAGGCCTTGGGGGAATCAGCGGGTACAATGAGCAGTTCTTC.

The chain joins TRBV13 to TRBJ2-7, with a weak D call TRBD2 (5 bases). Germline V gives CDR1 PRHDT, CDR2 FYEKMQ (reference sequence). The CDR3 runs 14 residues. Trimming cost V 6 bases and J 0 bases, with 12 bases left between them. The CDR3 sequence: CASRPAGFSYEQYF. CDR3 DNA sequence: TGTGCCAGCAGGCCCGCGGGCTTCTCCTACGAGCAGTACTTC. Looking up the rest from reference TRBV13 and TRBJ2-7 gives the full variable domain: AAGVIQSPRHLIKEKRETATLKCYPIPRHDTVYWYQQGPGQDPQFLISFYEKMQSDKGSIPDRFSAQQFSDYHSELNMSSLELGDSALYFCASRPAGFSYEQYFGPGTRLTVT.

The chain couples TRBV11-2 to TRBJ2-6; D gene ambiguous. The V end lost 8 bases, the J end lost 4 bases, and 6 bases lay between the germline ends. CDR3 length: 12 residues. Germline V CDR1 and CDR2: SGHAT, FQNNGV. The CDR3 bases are TGTGCCAGCCAGTCGGGGGCCAACGTCCTGACTTTC. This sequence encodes CASQSGANVLTF. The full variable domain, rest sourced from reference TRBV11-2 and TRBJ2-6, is EAGVAQSPRYKIIEKRQSVAFWCNPISGHATLYWYQQILGQGPKLLIQFQNNGVVDDSQLPKDRFSAERLKGVDSTLKIQPAKLEDSAVYLCASQSGANVLTFGAGSRLTVL.

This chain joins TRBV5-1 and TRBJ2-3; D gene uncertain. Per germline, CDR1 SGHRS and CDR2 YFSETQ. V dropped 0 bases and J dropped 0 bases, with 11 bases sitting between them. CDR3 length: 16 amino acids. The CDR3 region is CASSLAEATSTDTQYF. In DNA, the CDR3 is TGCGCCAGCAGCTTGGCCGAAGCGACTAGCACAGATACGCAGTATTTT.

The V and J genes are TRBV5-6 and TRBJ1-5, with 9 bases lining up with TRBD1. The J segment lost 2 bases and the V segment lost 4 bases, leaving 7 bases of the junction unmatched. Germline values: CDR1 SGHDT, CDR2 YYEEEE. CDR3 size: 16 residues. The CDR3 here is CASSLRTGERNQPQHF. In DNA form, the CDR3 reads TGTGCCAGCAGCCTAAGGACAGGGGAGCGCAATCAGCCCCAGCATTTT.

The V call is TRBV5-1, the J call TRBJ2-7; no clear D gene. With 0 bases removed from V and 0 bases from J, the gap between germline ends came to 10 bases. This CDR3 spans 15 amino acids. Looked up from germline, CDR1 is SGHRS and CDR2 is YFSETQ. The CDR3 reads CASSLDRGISYEQYF. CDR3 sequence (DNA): TGCGCCAGCAGCTTGGATAGAGGAATCTCCTACGAGCAGTACTTC.